One and the same sample provided the 16 T cell receptor beta chains below, sequenced in a study of T cell responses to AZD1222 COVID-19 vaccine. The repertoire was sequenced with immunoSEQ multiplex PCR; TCRdb's copy has only in-frame clones and lacks some. The repertoire holds about 49,000 clones, with about 83% as singletons. The sequencing here drew on peripheral blood, taken on day 0 of AZD1222 vaccination. These receptors all come from an adult in good health.

The V and J genes are TRBV5-1 and TRBJ1-1; D is uncertain. V was clipped by 0 bases and J by 0 bases, with 6 bases between them. The CDR3 consists of 14 residues. Looked up from germline, CDR1 is SGHRS and CDR2 is YFSETQ. CDR3 sequence reads: CASSLANLNTEAFF. CDR3 nucleotides: TGCGCCAGCAGCTTGGCCAACCTGAACACTGAAGCTTTCTTT.

This clone has only a few counts. One end of the junction does not line up with germline, which may come from a read error. The chain couples TRBV6-5 to TRBJ1-3; D ambiguous. This CDR3 is 11 amino acids long. Per the germline V gene, CDR1 is MNHEY and CDR2 is SVGAGI. As DNA, the CDR3 is TGTGCCAGCAGTTCTGCAAACACCATATATTTT. As protein: CASSSANTIYF.

The chain couples TRBV28 to TRBJ2-1, with TRBD2 matching 8 bases. The V gene end was trimmed by 6 bases and the J gene end by 4 bases; junction bases not matched to a gene: 8. CDR1 is MDHEN and CDR2 is SYDVKM in the germline V gene. This CDR3 contains 15 residues. This CDR3 is CASREASGLYNEQFF. DNA of the CDR3: TGTGCCAGCAGGGAGGCTAGCGGGCTTTACAATGAGCAGTTCTTC. Filled out from reference TRBV28 and TRBJ2-1, the complete variable domain reads DVKVTQSSRYLVKRTGEKVFLECVQDMDHENMFWYRQDPGLGLRLIYFSYDVKMKEKGDIPEGYSVSREKKERFSLILESASTNQTSMYLCASREASGLYNEQFFGPGTRLTVL.

This sequence joins TRBV24-1 and TRBJ2-3; perhaps TRBD1 as D (5 bases). V lost 4 bases, J lost 1 base, and 5 bases lay in between. This CDR3 region has 13 residues. Per the germline V gene, CDR1 is KGHDR and CDR2 is SFDVKD. As DNA, the CDR3 is TGTGCCACCAGTGACAGGGGCACAGATACGCAGTATTTT. Translating it yields CATSDRGTDTQYF.

The chain recombines TRBV6-6 with TRBJ1-3; D call uncertain. V shed 6 bases and J shed 0 bases, with 15 bases lying between them. The CDR3 sequence is 16 residues long. CDR1 MNHNY and CDR2 SVGAGI come from the germline V gene (reference sequence). The CDR3 loop reads CASSYLGGHSGNTIYF. CDR3 DNA: TGTGCCAGCAGCTACCTGGGAGGGCACTCTGGAAACACCATATATTTT.

The rearrangement links TRBV29-1 to TRBJ1-2; D is possibly TRBD1 (5 bases). Germline loops: CDR1 SQVTM, CDR2 ANQGSEA. This CDR3 is built from 13 residues. The ends were cut back, 4 bases at V and 0 bases at J, with 9 bases in the middle. The CDR3 DNA reads as TGCAGCGTTGGGGAGACAGCTAACTATGGCTACACCTTC. Protein sequence: CSVGETANYGYTF.

This rearrangement joins TRBV28 to TRBJ2-1, with 14 bases identical to TRBD2. The ends lost 6 bases at V and 6 bases at J; junction bases unmatched: 7. Germline loops: CDR1 MDHEN, CDR2 SYDVKM. The CDR3 length is 16 residues. DNA of the CDR3: TGTGCCAGCAGCCTACTGGGACTAGCGGGAGTCAATGAGCAGTTCTTC. This codes for CASSLLGLAGVNEQFF. Full variable domain (rest looked up from reference TRBV28 and TRBJ2-1): DVKVTQSSRYLVKRTGEKVFLECVQDMDHENMFWYRQDPGLGLRLIYFSYDVKMKEKGDIPEGYSVSREKKERFSLILESASTNQTSMYLCASSLLGLAGVNEQFFGPGTRLTVL.

The CDR3 coding sequence is TGTGCCAGCAGTGAAACCCGGGACGGTGAGCAGTTCTTC. Residues: CASSETRDGEQFF. The chain recombines TRBV6-1 with TRBJ2-1; TRBD1 or TRBD2 may be the D gene (5 bases each). V was clipped by 2 bases and J by 9 bases, with 11 bases between them. CDR3 size: 13 residues. Per the germline V gene, CDR1 is MNHNS and CDR2 is SASEGT.

The chain joins TRBV9 to TRBJ2-1; 10 bases map to TRBD1. CDR1 is SGDLS and CDR2 is YYNGEE in the germline V gene. J gave up 6 bases and V 3 bases, and 6 bases lay outside the gene matches. The CDR3 contains 15 residues. This CDR3 reads CASSARQGAGNEQFF. The DNA of the CDR3 is TGTGCCAGCAGCGCCCGACAGGGGGCAGGCAATGAGCAGTTCTTC.

In the case of this clone: Other nucleotide sequences from this sample produce the same CDR3. CDR3 nucleotides: TGTGCCAGCAGTAGCGGCCAGTCCTACGAGCAGTACGTC. Amino acids: CASSSGQSYEQYV. This sequence joins TRBV6-5 and TRBJ2-7, with D maybe TRBD2 (5 bases). The ends were cut back, 5 bases at V and 1 base at J, with 9 bases in the middle. The CDR3 covers 13 residues. Germline CDR1 is MNHEY and CDR2 is SVGAGI.

The rearrangement joins TRBV11-2 to TRBJ2-1; D is possibly TRBD2 (6 bases). The CDR3 contains 17 residues. The ends were cut back, 2 bases at V and 7 bases at J, with 21 bases in the middle. CDR1 and CDR2 (germline): SGHAT, FQNNGV. CDR3 residues: CASSLRPLRGGTNEQFF. DNA of the CDR3: TGTGCCAGCAGCTTAAGGCCCCTCCGGGGCGGGACGAATGAGCAGTTCTTC.

This clone was recorded a few times. The chain has TRBV9 and TRBJ2-1; D gene ambiguous. The germline V and J ends were trimmed by 0 bases and 10 bases, with 11 bases remaining between them. The germline gives CDR1 SGDLS, CDR2 YYNGEE. This CDR3 contains 13 residues. The CDR3 here is CASSVGADMEQFF. CDR3 DNA: TGTGCCAGCAGCGTAGGGGCAGACATGGAGCAGTTCTTC.

This clone was detected a few times. This sequence joins TRBV4-1 and TRBJ1-3, with D uncertain. The V gene lost 3 bases and the J gene lost 4 bases, with 13 bases spanning the gap. The germline V gene encodes CDR1 MGHRA and CDR2 YSYEKL. This CDR3 has 15 amino acids. The CDR3 bases are TGCGCCAGCAGCCACCTCGAAGTGATAGGAAACACCATATATTTT. It is translated as CASSHLEVIGNTIYF.

This chain uses TRBV5-1 with TRBJ1-1; no definite D call. The CDR3 extends over 14 amino acids. Germline CDR1 reads SGHRS; CDR2 reads YFSETQ. V was trimmed by 0 bases and J by 6 bases, leaving 12 bases between them. In nucleotides, the CDR3 is TGCGCCAGCAGCTTGGTAGTGGGAAGCCCTGAAGCTTTCTTT. Amino acid sequence: CASSLVVGSPEAFF.

The chain is built from TRBV25-1 and TRBJ1-6, with D unresolved. Trimming shortened V by 4 bases and J by 9 bases, and 7 bases separated the two germline ends. This CDR3 region has 12 residues. Germline CDR1 reads MGHDK; CDR2 reads SYGVNS. CDR3 sequence (DNA): TGTGCCAGCAGTGTACTCGTTTCACCCCTCCACTTT. Translating it yields CASSVLVSPLHF.

The chain couples TRBV10-3 to TRBJ2-7; 8 positions match TRBD2. The CDR3 is 13 residues long. The junction had 3 bases not matched to a gene; V was cut back by 4 bases and J by 4 bases. The V gene's germline CDR1 is ENHRY and CDR2 SYGVKD. CDR3 nucleotide sequence: TGTGCCATCAGTGTCCCGGGGGGGTACGAGCAGTACTTC. This translates into CAISVPGGYEQYF.